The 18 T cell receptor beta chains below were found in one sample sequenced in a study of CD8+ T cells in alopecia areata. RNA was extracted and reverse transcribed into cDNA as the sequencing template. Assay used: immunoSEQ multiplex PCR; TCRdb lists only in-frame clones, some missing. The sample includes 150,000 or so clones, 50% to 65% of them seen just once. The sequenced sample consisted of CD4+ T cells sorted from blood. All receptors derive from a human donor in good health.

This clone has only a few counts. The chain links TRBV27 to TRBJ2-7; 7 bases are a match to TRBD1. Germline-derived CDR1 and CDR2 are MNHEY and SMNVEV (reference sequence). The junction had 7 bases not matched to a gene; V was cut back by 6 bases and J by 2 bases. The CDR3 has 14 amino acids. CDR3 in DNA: TGTGCCAGCAGGCGACAGGGCCCGCCCTACGAGCAGTACTTC. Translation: CASRRQGPPYEQYF.

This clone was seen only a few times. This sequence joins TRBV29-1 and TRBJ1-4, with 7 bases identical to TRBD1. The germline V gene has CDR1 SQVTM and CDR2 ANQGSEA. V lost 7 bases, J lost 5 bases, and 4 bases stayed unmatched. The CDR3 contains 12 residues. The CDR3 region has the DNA TGCAGCGCACGACAGGGAAATGAAAAACTGTTTTTT. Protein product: CSARQGNEKLFF.

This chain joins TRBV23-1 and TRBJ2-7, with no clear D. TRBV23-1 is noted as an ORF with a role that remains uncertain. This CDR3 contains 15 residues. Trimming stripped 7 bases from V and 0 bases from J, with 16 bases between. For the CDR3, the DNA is TGCGCCAGCATAGGGATTAGGCAGATCTCCTACGAGCAGTACTTC. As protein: CASIGIRQISYEQYF.

The CDR3 coding sequence is TGCGCCAGCAGCTTGCAAGGCGGGAGCGCAGATACGCAGTATTTT. This gives the protein CASSLQGGSADTQYF. V is TRBV5-1 and J is TRBJ2-3; TRBD2 aligns across 7 bases. This CDR3 has 15 amino acids. With V trimmed by 1 base and J by 4 bases, 6 bases remained unmatched. The germline V gene encodes CDR1 SGHRS and CDR2 YFSETQ.

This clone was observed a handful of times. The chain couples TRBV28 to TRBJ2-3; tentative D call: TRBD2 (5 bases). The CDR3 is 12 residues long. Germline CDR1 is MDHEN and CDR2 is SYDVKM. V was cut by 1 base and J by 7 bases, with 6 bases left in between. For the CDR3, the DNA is TGTGCCAGCAGTTTATCGGGGTATACGCAGTATTTT. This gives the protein CASSLSGYTQYF.

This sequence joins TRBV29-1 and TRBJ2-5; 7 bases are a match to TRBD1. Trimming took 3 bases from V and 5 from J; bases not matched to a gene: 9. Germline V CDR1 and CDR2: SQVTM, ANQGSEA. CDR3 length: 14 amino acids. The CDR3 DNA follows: TGCAGCGTTGATTGGAAAGGGGGCGTGGAGACCCAGTACTTC. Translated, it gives CSVDWKGGVETQYF.

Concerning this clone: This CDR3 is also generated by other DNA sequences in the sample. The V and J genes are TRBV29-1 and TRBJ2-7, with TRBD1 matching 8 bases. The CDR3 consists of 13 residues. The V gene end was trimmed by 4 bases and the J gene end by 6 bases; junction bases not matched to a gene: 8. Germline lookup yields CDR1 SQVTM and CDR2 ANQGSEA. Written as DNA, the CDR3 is TGCAGCGTTGCTCGGCAGGGGGCCGGCGAGCAGTACTTC. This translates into CSVARQGAGEQYF.

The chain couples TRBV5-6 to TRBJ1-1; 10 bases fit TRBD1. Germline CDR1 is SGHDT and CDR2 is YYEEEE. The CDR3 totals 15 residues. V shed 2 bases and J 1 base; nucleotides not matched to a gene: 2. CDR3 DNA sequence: TGTGCCAGCAGCTTTTGGGACAGGGGGAACACTGAAGCTTTCTTT. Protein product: CASSFWDRGNTEAFF.

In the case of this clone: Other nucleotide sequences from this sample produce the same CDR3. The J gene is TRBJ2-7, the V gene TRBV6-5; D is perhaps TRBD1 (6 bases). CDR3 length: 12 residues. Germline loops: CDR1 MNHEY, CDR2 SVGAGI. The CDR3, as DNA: TGTGCTAGTCGGGGCAGGGGCTACGAGCAGTACTTC. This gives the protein CASRGRGYEQYF.

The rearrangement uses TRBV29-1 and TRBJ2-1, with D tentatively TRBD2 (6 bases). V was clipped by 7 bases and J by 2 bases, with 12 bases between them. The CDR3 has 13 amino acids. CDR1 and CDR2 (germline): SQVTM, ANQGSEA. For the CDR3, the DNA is TGCAGCGGGGGACGCGGGGCCTACAATGAGCAGTTCTTC. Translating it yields CSGGRGAYNEQFF.

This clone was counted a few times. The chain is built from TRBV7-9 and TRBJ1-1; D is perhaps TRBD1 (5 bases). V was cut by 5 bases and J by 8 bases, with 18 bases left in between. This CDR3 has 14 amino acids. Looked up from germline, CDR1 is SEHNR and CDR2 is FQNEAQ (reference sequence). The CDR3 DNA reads TGTGCCAGCAGCCCCGACAGCAACACTGGAGAAGCTTTCTTT. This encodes CASSPDSNTGEAFF.

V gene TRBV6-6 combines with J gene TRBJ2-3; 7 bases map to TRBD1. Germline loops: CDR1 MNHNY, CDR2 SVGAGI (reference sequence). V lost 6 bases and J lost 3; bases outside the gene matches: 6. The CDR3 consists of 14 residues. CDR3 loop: CASSPGTATDTQYF. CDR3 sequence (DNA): TGTGCCAGCAGCCCCGGGACAGCGACAGATACGCAGTATTTT.

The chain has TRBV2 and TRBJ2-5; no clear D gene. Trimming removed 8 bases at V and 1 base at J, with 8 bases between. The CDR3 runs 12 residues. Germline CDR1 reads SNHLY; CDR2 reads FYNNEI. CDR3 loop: CASARSQETQYF. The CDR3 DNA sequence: TGTGCCAGCGCCCGGAGCCAAGAGACCCAGTACTTC.

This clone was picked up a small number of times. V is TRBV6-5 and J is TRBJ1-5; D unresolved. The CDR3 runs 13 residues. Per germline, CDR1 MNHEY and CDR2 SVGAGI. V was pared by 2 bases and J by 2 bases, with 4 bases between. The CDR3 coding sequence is TGTGCCAGCAGTTACAGGGGCAATCAGCCCCAGCATTTT. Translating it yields CASSYRGNQPQHF.

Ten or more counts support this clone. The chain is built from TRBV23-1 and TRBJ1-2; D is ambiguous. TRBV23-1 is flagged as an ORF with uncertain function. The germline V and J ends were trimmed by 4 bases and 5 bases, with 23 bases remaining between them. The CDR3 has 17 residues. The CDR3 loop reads CASSPQVRTEGEYGYTF. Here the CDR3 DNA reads TGCGCCAGCAGTCCCCAAGTCCGGACGGAAGGAGAATATGGCTACACCTTC.

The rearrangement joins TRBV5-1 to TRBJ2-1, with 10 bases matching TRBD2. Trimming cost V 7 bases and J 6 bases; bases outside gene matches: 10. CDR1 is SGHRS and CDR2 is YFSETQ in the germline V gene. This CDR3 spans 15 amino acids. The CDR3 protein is CASAEAGGPTNEQFF. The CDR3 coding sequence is TGCGCCAGCGCTGAAGCGGGAGGGCCCACCAATGAGCAGTTCTTC.

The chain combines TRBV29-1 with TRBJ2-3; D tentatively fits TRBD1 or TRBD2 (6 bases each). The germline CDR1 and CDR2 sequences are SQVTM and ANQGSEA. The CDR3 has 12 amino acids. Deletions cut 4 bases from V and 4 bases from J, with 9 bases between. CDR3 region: CSVAGGPDTQYF. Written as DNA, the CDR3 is TGCAGCGTTGCCGGGGGCCCAGATACGCAGTATTTT.

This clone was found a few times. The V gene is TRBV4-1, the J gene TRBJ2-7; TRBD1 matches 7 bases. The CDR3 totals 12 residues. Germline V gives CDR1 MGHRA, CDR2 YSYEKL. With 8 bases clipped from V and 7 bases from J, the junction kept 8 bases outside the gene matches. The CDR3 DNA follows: TGCGCCAGCGGCCGACAGGGAAGGGAGCAGTACTTC. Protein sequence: CASGRQGREQYF.